One and the same sample provided the 20 T cell receptor beta chains below, sequenced in a study of graft-versus-host responses after intestinal transplantation. Clones were sequenced by immunoSEQ multiplex PCR, and TCRdb holds only the in-frame ones, with some missing. The sample lists 8,000 to 11,000 clones; roughly 29% were seen once. The sequencing here drew on alloreactive CD4+ T cells from a mixed lymphocyte reaction culture, taken before transplantation. The subset was: CFSE-low proliferating T cells sorted from approximately 6-day pre-transplant mixed lymphocyte reaction (GvH or HvG direction). The receptors originated from a human patient who was an organ donor for intestinal transplantation.

V usage is TRBV20-1 and J usage is TRBJ2-7; D may be TRBD1 (5 bases). The CDR3 sequence is 11 residues long. Per the germline V gene, CDR1 is DFQATT and CDR2 is SNEGSKA (reference sequence). Trimming shortened V by 6 bases and J by 3 bases, and 9 bases separated the two germline ends. The CDR3 DNA is TGCAGTGCCGTTAGGGGCTACGAGCAGTACTTC. Translating gives CSAVRGYEQYF.

This chain uses TRBV28 with TRBJ2-6, with TRBD2 as a possible D gene (6 bases). Trimming pared 5 bases from V and 2 bases from J, leaving 16 bases between. Germline CDR1 reads MDHEN; CDR2 reads SYDVKM. The CDR3 is made up of 17 amino acids. DNA for the CDR3: TGTGCCAGCAGTGATGGGGGGTTATTTACTGGGGCCAACGTCCTGACTTTC. Translating gives CASSDGGLFTGANVLTF.

This clone was observed a handful of times. This clone may be a read error of a much larger clone one base away. This specimen includes other DNA sequences encoding the same CDR3. V and J are TRBV4-1 and TRBJ2-7, with 8 bases aligning to TRBD1. Germline V gene data show CDR1 as MGHRA and CDR2 as YSYEKL. With 0 bases clipped from V and 3 bases from J, the junction kept 7 bases outside the gene matches. This CDR3 is 16 amino acids long. CDR3 protein: CASSQDATGVNYEQYF. The CDR3 DNA reads as TGCGCCAGCAGCCAAGATGCGACAGGGGTTAACTACGAGCAGTACTTC.

This clone occurred a few times. The chain's CDR3 is CASSLSGTGPYNEQFF. CDR3 coding DNA: TGTGCCAGCAGCCTATCCGGGACGGGCCCCTACAATGAGCAGTTCTTC. The chain recombines TRBV7-9 with TRBJ2-1; either TRBD1 or TRBD2 may supply D (5 bases each). Germline CDR1 and CDR2: SEHNR and FQNEAQ (reference sequence). With 5 bases removed from V and 2 bases from J, the gap between germline ends came to 16 bases. CDR3 length: 16 amino acids.

The chain has TRBV11-2 and TRBJ2-1; 9 positions agree with TRBD2. V shed 4 bases, J shed 9 bases, and the junction held 10 bases outside the gene matches. The CDR3 has 15 amino acids. CDR1 SGHAT and CDR2 FQNNGV come from the germline V gene. The CDR3 protein is CASSSVSGGPGEQFF. CDR3 bases: TGTGCCAGCAGCTCCGTCAGCGGGGGGCCGGGTGAGCAGTTCTTC.

This clone has only a few counts. This chain joins TRBV7-9 and TRBJ2-5, with D unclear. The CDR3 loop spans 12 amino acids. V gave up 2 bases and J gave up 6 bases, with 7 bases separating them. Germline loops: CDR1 SEHNR, CDR2 FQNEAQ (reference sequence). The CDR3 DNA reads as TGTGCCAGCAGCTTATTCGGACAGACCCAGTACTTC. This codes for CASSLFGQTQYF.

This clone is medium-sized within its sample. The chain combines TRBV2 with TRBJ2-2; D gene unclear. From germline, CDR1 is SNHLY and CDR2 FYNNEI. The CDR3 has 13 residues. V shed 5 bases and J shed 1 base, with 5 bases lying between them. The CDR3 spells CASSKMNTGELFF. DNA for the CDR3: TGTGCCAGCAGTAAAATGAACACCGGGGAGCTGTTTTTT.

The CDR3 spells CASSLARDTQYF. Written as DNA, the CDR3 is TGTGCCAGCAGCTTAGCAAGGGATACGCAGTATTTT. This chain joins TRBV7-2 and TRBJ2-3, with D hard to call. This CDR3 region has 12 residues. V dropped 0 bases and J dropped 6 bases, with 4 bases sitting between them. Germline V gene lookup returns CDR1 SGHTA and CDR2 FQGNSA.

This chain links TRBV19 with TRBJ1-5; D is undetermined. The CDR3 sequence is 15 residues long. Germline-derived CDR1 and CDR2 are LNHDA and SQIVND (reference sequence). The V gene lost 5 bases and the J gene lost 6 bases, with 17 bases spanning the gap. CDR3 residues: CASSERRGMGQPQHF. Here the CDR3 DNA reads TGTGCCAGTAGTGAACGACGGGGAATGGGTCAGCCCCAGCATTTT.

The chain joins TRBV6-5 to TRBJ1-6, with D maybe TRBD1 (5 bases). Between the trimmed V and J ends, which lost 2 bases and 9 bases, there was a span of 17 bases. CDR1 is MNHEY and CDR2 is SVGAGI in the germline V gene. This CDR3 has 16 residues. Written as DNA, the CDR3 is TGTGCCAGCAGTTACCGGGTAGTAGGGGTTGTTTCACCCCTCCACTTT. Its protein product is CASSYRVVGVVSPLHF.

This chain joins TRBV5-5 and TRBJ1-2; D not resolved. CDR3 length equals 16 residues. Germline CDR1 reads SGHKS; CDR2 reads YYEKEE (reference sequence). The ends were cut back, 7 bases at V and 4 bases at J, with 23 bases in the middle. CDR3 DNA: TGTGCCAGCCCGACTTGTATCTCGCGAAAGACCTATGGCTACACCTTC. It is translated as CASPTCISRKTYGYTF.

The CDR3 sequence: CATSRDLITSGSKGETQYF. CDR3 coding DNA: TGTGCCACCAGCAGAGATCTCATTACTAGCGGGTCAAAGGGGGAGACCCAGTACTTC. V and J are TRBV15 and TRBJ2-5, with 9 positions matching TRBD2. This CDR3 region has 19 residues. Germline-derived CDR1 and CDR2 are LNHNV and YYDKDF (reference sequence). The trim removed 0 bases at V and 5 bases at J, leaving 16 bases unmatched. Complete variable domain (other parts from reference TRBV15 and TRBJ2-5): DAMVIQNPRYQVTQFGKPVTLSCSQTLNHNVMYWYQQKSSQAPKLLFHYYDKDFNNEADTPDNFQSRRPNTSFCFLDIRSPGLGDTAMYLCATSRDLITSGSKGETQYFGPGTRLLVL.

This clone is medium-sized in the sample. The genes are TRBV5-5 and TRBJ1-2; D ambiguous. In germline, CDR1 is SGHKS, CDR2 YYEKEE (reference sequence). Trimming removed 7 bases at V and 1 base at J, with 2 bases between. This CDR3 is built from 10 residues. CDR3 loop: CASFNYGYTF. The DNA of the CDR3 is TGTGCCAGCTTTAACTATGGCTACACCTTC.

This clone has just a few counts. The chain employs TRBV9 and TRBJ2-5; TRBD2 matches at 10 bases. The J call may not be correct, given that the DNA end is closer to TRBJ2-7. The CDR3 consists of 14 residues. Germline CDR1 SGDLS, CDR2 YYNGEE. The CDR3 spells CASSVERGGYEQYF. In DNA form, the CDR3 reads TGTGCCAGCAGCGTAGAGCGGGGGGGCTACGAGCAGTACTTC.

CDR3 coding DNA: TGCGCCAGCAGCGGCAGGGACACCGGGGAGCTGTTTTTT. Its protein product is CASSGRDTGELFF. The chain joins TRBV5-1 to TRBJ2-2; TRBD1 is a possible D gene (5 bases). CDR3 length: 13 residues. In germline, CDR1 is SGHRS, CDR2 YFSETQ. V dropped 4 bases and J dropped 3 bases, with 7 bases sitting between them. The whole variable domain, filled in from reference TRBV5-1 and TRBJ2-2, reads KAGVTQTPRYLIKTRGQQVTLSCSPISGHRSVSWYQQTPGQGLQFLFEYFSETQRNKGNFPGRFSGRQFSNSRSEMNVSTLELGDSALYLCASSGRDTGELFFGEGSRLTVL.

Turning to this clone: This CDR3 is also generated by other DNA sequences in the sample. V gene TRBV6-4 combines with J gene TRBJ1-5; D remains unclear. The V gene lost 8 bases and the J gene lost 7 bases, with 15 bases spanning the gap. The CDR3 covers 13 residues. CDR1 and CDR2 (germline): MRHNA, SNTAGT. The CDR3 DNA follows: TGTGCCAGCCGGGCCGACCTAGGACAGCCCCAGCATTTT. This codes for CASRADLGQPQHF.

This clone was picked up a small number of times. The chain is built from TRBV7-2 and TRBJ2-7, with 11 bases matching TRBD1. The germline CDR1 and CDR2 sequences are SGHTA and FQGNSA. V was clipped by 3 bases and J by 3 bases; unmatched bases: 1. The CDR3 has 14 amino acids. Written as DNA, the CDR3 is TGTGCCAGCAGCTTCGGGACAGGGGGCTACGAGCAGTACTTC. Its protein is CASSFGTGGYEQYF.

This clone is medium-sized (0.01 to 0.1%) within its sample. Distinct nucleotide sequences in the sample also encode this CDR3. V gene TRBV7-2 combines with J gene TRBJ1-6, with D uncertain. Trimming shortened V by 3 bases and J by 5 bases, and 8 bases separated the two germline ends. The CDR3 runs 14 residues. Germline CDR1 and CDR2: SGHTA and FQGNSA. Here the CDR3 reads CASSLDLNNSPLHF. CDR3 bases: TGTGCCAGCAGCTTGGACCTCAATAATTCACCCCTCCACTTT.

A few counts support this clone. The V and J genes are TRBV5-5 and TRBJ1-1; unclear D gene. CDR1 and CDR2 (germline): SGHKS, YYEKEE (reference sequence). Trimming shortened V by 3 bases and J by 6 bases, and 15 bases separated the two germline ends. There are 14 residues in the CDR3. The CDR3 here is CASSSVPNVAEAFF. CDR3 nucleotides: TGTGCCAGCAGCTCCGTTCCAAATGTTGCTGAAGCTTTCTTT.

The rearrangement uses TRBV19 and TRBJ1-3; TRBD1 might be the D (5 bases). Per the germline V gene, CDR1 is LNHDA and CDR2 is SQIVND (reference sequence). This CDR3 comprises 15 residues. V gave up 3 bases and J gave up 0 bases, with 9 bases separating them. CDR3 loop: CASSIYQGSGNTIYF. The DNA of the CDR3 is TGTGCCAGTAGTATTTACCAGGGCTCTGGAAACACCATATATTTT.